This TCR beta chain was captured in a study of blood T cell repertoires in COVID-19. About the study: Samples representing acute and convalescent COVID-19 were sourced from the United States, Italy and Spain.

Data came from immunoSEQ multiplex PCR; TCRdb stores just in-frame clones and leaves some out. The sample lists 100,000 to 150,000 clones; 90% were seen once. This clonotype was obtained from a man in his sixties with COVID-19, enrolled during active disease. What was sequenced was peripheral blood.

DNA for the CDR3: TGTGCCAGTAGTAGTCTCGGTTACAATGAGCAGTTCTTC. Translation: CASSSLGYNEQFF. V usage is TRBV19 and J usage is TRBJ2-1; D gene unclear. The V gene's germline CDR1 is LNHDA and CDR2 SQIVND (reference sequence). The CDR3 runs 13 residues. V lost 4 bases and J 4 bases, leaving 8 bases between the germline ends.